One and the same sample provided the 7 T cell receptor beta chains below, sequenced in a study of CD8+ T cells in alopecia areata. Extracted RNA was reverse transcribed, and the resulting cDNA served as sequencing template. Repertoires were generated with immunoSEQ multiplex PCR, while TCRdb's copy carries only in-frame clones and drops some. The data show about 110,000 clones, 55% to 60% seen once. The sample taken for sequencing was NKG2D-low CD8+ T cells sorted from blood. These receptors were collected from a human donor with alopecia areata.

The chain uses TRBV25-1 and TRBJ1-4, with a tentative D call TRBD1 (5 bases). Germline CDR1 is MGHDK and CDR2 is SYGVNS. This CDR3 has 15 residues. V gave up 6 bases and J gave up 8 bases, with 19 bases separating them. Written as DNA, the CDR3 is TGTGCCAGCAGCTACTCCGGGACGAGTAACGAAAAACTGTTTTTT. Protein: CASSYSGTSNEKLFF.

The chain couples TRBV27 to TRBJ1-5; the D gene is possibly TRBD1 (5 bases). The V gene lost 5 bases and the J gene lost 10 bases, with 24 bases spanning the gap. There are 16 residues in the CDR3. The germline gives CDR1 MNHEY, CDR2 SMNVEV (reference sequence). The CDR3 loop is CASSKSPGTRKYPQHF. The CDR3 bases are TGTGCCAGCAGTAAAAGCCCCGGGACGAGGAAGTACCCCCAGCATTTT.

This chain joins TRBV30 and TRBJ2-3; 8 bases are shared with TRBD2. The CDR3 has 18 amino acids. The V and J ends lost 4 bases and 5 bases, in that order; junction bases with no gene match: 20. Germline values: CDR1 GTSNPN, CDR2 SVGIG (reference sequence). CDR3 in DNA: TGTGCCTGGACCACCCCGGGGGGCGGGAGGCCCGGGGGAGATACGCAGTATTTT. This sequence encodes CAWTTPGGGRPGGDTQYF.

This chain uses TRBV2 with TRBJ1-1; 7 bases align to TRBD1. Germline-derived CDR1 and CDR2 are SNHLY and FYNNEI. This CDR3 region has 14 residues. The V segment lost 8 bases and the J segment 0 bases; nucleotides outside the gene matches: 6. CDR3 protein: CASPDRSVNTEAFF. DNA for the CDR3: TGTGCCAGCCCGGACAGGTCGGTGAACACTGAAGCTTTCTTT.

The chain is built from TRBV7-9 and TRBJ2-1; 10 nucleotides agree with TRBD2. Trimming cost V 5 bases and J 8 bases; bases outside gene matches: 6. This CDR3 is built from 14 residues. Germline assignment: CDR1 SEHNR and CDR2 FQNEAQ (reference sequence). In nucleotides, the CDR3 is TGTGCCAGCAGCGCTAGCGGGAGCGTGGATGAGCAGTTCTTC. Translation: CASSASGSVDEQFF.

The chain has TRBV4-1 and TRBJ2-7; TRBD1 agrees at 7 bases. V gave up 3 bases and J gave up 0 bases; unmatched junction bases: 5. Looked up from germline, CDR1 is MGHRA and CDR2 is YSYEKL. The CDR3 has 15 residues. The DNA for the CDR3 is TGCGCCAGCAGCCAGAGGGACAGTGACTCCTACGAGCAGTACTTC. It yields the protein CASSQRDSDSYEQYF.

The chain links TRBV7-9 to TRBJ2-7; weak D call: TRBD1 (7 bases). Trimming cost V 5 bases and J 2 bases, with 10 bases left between them. The CDR3 has 13 amino acids. Germline lookup yields CDR1 SEHNR and CDR2 FQNEAQ (reference sequence). This CDR3 reads CASSRGTAYEQYF. The CDR3 coding sequence is TGTGCCAGCAGCCGCGGGACAGCCTACGAGCAGTACTTC.